This is a list of T cell receptor beta chains from one sample in a study of blood T cell repertoires in COVID-19. Profiling relied on immunoSEQ multiplex PCR, and the TCRdb table lists in-frame clones only, not all of them. The sample yields fewer than 300,000 clones, 75% to 90% seen once. Sequences were obtained from PBMCs or T cells enriched from blood (not recorded which). These receptors all stem from a man aged 35-49 years who had recovered from COVID-19. CDR3s include the opening cysteine and the closing phenylalanine or tryptophan. Fields, in order: V gene, clone size, CDR3 length, J gene, CDR3 protein. Clone size is stated in some rows and not others, as once, few, many or a class when expanded.

V gene: TRBV28; clone size: NA; CDR3 length: 17; J gene: TRBJ1-4; CDR3 protein: CASSPGGLGQGWEKLFF
V gene: TRBV5-1; clone size: once; CDR3 length: 15; J gene: TRBJ2-7; CDR3 protein: CASSLAPTDSYEQYF
V gene: TRBV7-8; clone size: NA; CDR3 length: 17; J gene: TRBJ2-1; CDR3 protein: CASSPRVAGAAYNEQFF
V gene: TRBV27; clone size: NA; CDR3 length: 14; J gene: TRBJ2-7; CDR3 protein: CASRKQGMVNEQYF
V gene: TRBV5-4; clone size: few; CDR3 length: 14; J gene: TRBJ2-2; CDR3 protein: CASSFQTHTGELFF
V gene: TRBV5-1; clone size: NA; CDR3 length: 15; J gene: TRBJ1-6; CDR3 protein: CASSRAGQGNSPLHF
V gene: TRBV7-2; clone size: NA; CDR3 length: 16; J gene: TRBJ1-5; CDR3 protein: CASSLAMGEGSQPQHF
V gene: TRBV7-2; clone size: NA; CDR3 length: 13; J gene: TRBJ1-1; CDR3 protein: CASSFQENTEAFF
V gene: TRBV7-8; clone size: once; CDR3 length: 21; J gene: TRBJ1-1; CDR3 protein: CASSLGPLRDSIRGRAAEAFF
V gene: TRBV19; clone size: once; CDR3 length: 16; J gene: TRBJ2-2; CDR3 protein: CASSVSGRISTGELFF
V gene: TRBV6-6; clone size: NA; CDR3 length: 13; J gene: TRBJ1-5; CDR3 protein: CASRQDSNQPQHF
V gene: TRBV6-2/TRBV6-3; clone size: once; CDR3 length: 19; J gene: TRBJ2-4; CDR3 protein: CASSPPPRQGALAKNIQYF
V gene: TRBV27; clone size: NA; CDR3 length: 15; J gene: TRBJ2-2; CDR3 protein: CASSIWAVNTGELFF
V gene: TRBV3-1/TRBV3-2; clone size: NA; CDR3 length: 12; J gene: TRBJ1-2; CDR3 protein: CASSQLRAGYTF
V gene: TRBV6-5; clone size: NA; CDR3 length: 16; J gene: TRBJ1-6; CDR3 protein: CASSYSSKGANSPLHF
V gene: TRBV5-1; clone size: NA; CDR3 length: 14; J gene: TRBJ1-1; CDR3 protein: CASSLEGQAAEAFF
V gene: TRBV9; clone size: NA; CDR3 length: 17; J gene: TRBJ2-3; CDR3 protein: CASSVFARAGGTDTQYF
V gene: TRBV11-2; clone size: once; CDR3 length: 13; J gene: TRBJ2-3; CDR3 protein: CASSAGWADTQYF
V gene: TRBV6-1; clone size: NA; CDR3 length: 14; J gene: TRBJ1-1; CDR3 protein: CASSDQGAHTEAFF
V gene: TRBV5-4; clone size: NA; CDR3 length: 14; J gene: TRBJ2-2; CDR3 protein: CASSVLPDTGELFF
V gene: TRBV10-2; clone size: NA; CDR3 length: 11; J gene: TRBJ2-5; CDR3 protein: CARNPVETQYF
V gene: TRBV6-4; clone size: NA; CDR3 length: 15; J gene: TRBJ1-6; CDR3 protein: CASSDSSGAYSPLHF
V gene: TRBV7-3; clone size: NA; CDR3 length: 15; J gene: TRBJ1-1; CDR3 protein: CASSLEAVPNTEAFF
V gene: TRBV5-1; clone size: NA; CDR3 length: 13; J gene: TRBJ1-2; CDR3 protein: CASSRGQVAGYTF
V gene: TRBV27; clone size: NA; CDR3 length: 14; J gene: TRBJ1-2; CDR3 protein: CASSFFDRGEGYTF
V gene: TRBV2; clone size: NA; CDR3 length: 15; J gene: TRBJ2-3; CDR3 protein: CASSEERGGTDTQYF
V gene: TRBV5-1; clone size: NA; CDR3 length: 13; J gene: TRBJ2-3; CDR3 protein: CASSSPSTDTQYF
V gene: TRBV27; clone size: NA; CDR3 length: 16; J gene: TRBJ2-7; CDR3 protein: CASKGHPNAVSYEQYF
V gene: TRBV5-6; clone size: NA; CDR3 length: 14; J gene: TRBJ2-7; CDR3 protein: CASSFGSGGTEQYF
V gene: TRBV5-1; clone size: NA; CDR3 length: 15; J gene: TRBJ1-1; CDR3 protein: CASSASGTGGTEAFF
V gene: TRBV7-3; clone size: NA; CDR3 length: 19; J gene: TRBJ2-3; CDR3 protein: CASSLTNPGVTGLTDTQYF
V gene: TRBV29-1; clone size: NA; CDR3 length: 14; J gene: TRBJ2-7; CDR3 protein: CSVGQDRELYEQYF
V gene: TRBV9; clone size: NA; CDR3 length: 15; J gene: TRBJ2-1; CDR3 protein: CASTAGTGGYNEQFF
V gene: TRBV4-2; clone size: NA; CDR3 length: 15; J gene: TRBJ2-7; CDR3 protein: CASSQEPGLAREQYF
V gene: TRBV6-2/TRBV6-3; clone size: once; CDR3 length: 12; J gene: TRBJ2-7; CDR3 protein: CASSRLAREQYF
V gene: TRBV5-1; clone size: NA; CDR3 length: 15; J gene: TRBJ1-6; CDR3 protein: CASSLSGTNSSPLHF
V gene: TRBV5-1; clone size: once; CDR3 length: 16; J gene: TRBJ1-1; CDR3 protein: CASSPLPGQGHEEAFF
V gene: TRBV19; clone size: NA; CDR3 length: 15; J gene: TRBJ1-1; CDR3 protein: CASSIGGEKNTEAFF
V gene: TRBV2; clone size: NA; CDR3 length: 14; J gene: TRBJ2-7; CDR3 protein: CASSPGTSDYEQYF
V gene: TRBV28; clone size: NA; CDR3 length: 13; J gene: TRBJ1-1; CDR3 protein: CASSLQINTEAFF
V gene: TRBV10-3; clone size: few; CDR3 length: 20; J gene: TRBJ2-1; CDR3 protein: CAISGGFRDRGPRAHNEQFF
V gene: TRBV27; clone size: NA; CDR3 length: 15; J gene: TRBJ2-7; CDR3 protein: CASSPLAGVWYEQYF
V gene: TRBV19; clone size: NA; CDR3 length: 14; J gene: TRBJ1-6; CDR3 protein: CASSTSGTAVALHF